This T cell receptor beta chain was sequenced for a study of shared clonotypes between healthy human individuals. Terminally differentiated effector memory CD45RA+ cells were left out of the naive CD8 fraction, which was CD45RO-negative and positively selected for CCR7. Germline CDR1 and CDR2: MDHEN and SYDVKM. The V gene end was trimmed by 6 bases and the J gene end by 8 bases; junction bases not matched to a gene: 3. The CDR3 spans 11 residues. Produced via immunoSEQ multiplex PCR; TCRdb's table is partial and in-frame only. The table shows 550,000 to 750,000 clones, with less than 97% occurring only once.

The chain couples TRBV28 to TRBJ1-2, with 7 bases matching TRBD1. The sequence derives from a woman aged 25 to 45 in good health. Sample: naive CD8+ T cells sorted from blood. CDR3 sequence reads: CASRTGRGYTF. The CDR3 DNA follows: TGTGCCAGCAGGACAGGGCGAGGCTACACCTTC.